The sequence of this TCR beta chain was determined in a study of tumor and adjacent non-tumor tissue in lung cancer. RNA was extracted from bulk tissue without any cell sorting. TCRbeta libraries were built with three rounds of nested PCR, modified from ARM-PCR. TCRdb re-derived calls from the multiplex PCR reads in MiXCR, one entry per CDR3 protein. The sample consists of 65,000 to 95,000 distinct CDR3 sequences, over 75% of them appearing once. Comment on this clonotype: The CDR3 end shows no conserved phenylalanine or tryptophan, and so a read error is likely. It is unclear where the CDR3 begins or ends on the DNA, so no DNA is shown, and the CDR3 is as TCRdb lists it.

The CDR3 spans 14 amino acids, including both terminal residues. Germline V gene sequence: CDR1 MNHNS, CDR2 SASEGT. Sequencing was carried out using lung tumor tissue. The TCR sequence derives from a woman aged 50 to 60 with non-small cell lung cancer. The chain links TRBV6-1 to TRBJ1-1; TRBD1 is the table's D call, not checked against the DNA. The CDR3 protein is CASSFDRAPFEGFL.